These 15 T cell receptor beta chains were all obtained from the same sample, sequenced in a study of T cells in Graves' hyperthyroidism and ophthalmopathy. Amplified TCR beta CDR3 regions derived from RNA transcripts. TCR CDR3 underwent first-round RT-PCR with the HTBI primer set. TCRdb independently ran MiXCR on the multiplex PCR reads; one entry per CDR3 protein. The data contain hundreds of thousands of distinct CDR3 sequences, about 15% of them seen just once; the ten biggest clones take up more than 4.5%. Specimen: blood. All receptors derive from a woman aged 30 to 39 with Graves' hyperthyroidism that later progressed to Graves' ophthalmopathy.

In its sample, this clonotype was seen many times. This rearrangement joins TRBV7-2 to TRBJ2-7; the match to TRBD2 covers 10 bases. CDR1 is SGHTA, CDR2 FQGNSA, per germline. This CDR3 has 14 residues. The junction had 6 bases not matched to a gene; V was cut back by 6 bases and J by 4 bases. CDR3 sequence reads: CASSSGLAEYEQYF. The CDR3 bases are TGTGCCAGCAGTTCAGGACTAGCGGAGTACGAGCAGTACTTC.

The J gene is TRBJ2-1, the V gene TRBV19, with 12 bases identical to TRBD2. Germline CDR1 reads LNHDA; CDR2 reads SQIVND (reference sequence). After removal of 8 bases from V and 6 bases from J, the junction contained 20 bases not matched to a gene. The CDR3 is 19 amino acids. DNA of the CDR3: TGTGCCAGTGCCCTACAGGGTCGGACTAGCGGGGCTTTGGGCAATGAGCAGTTCTTC. Translation gives CASALQGRTSGALGNEQFF.

This clonotype was picked up many times. The CDR3 DNA sequence: TGTGCCAGCAGCTTAGTGAGTTTCCAAGGGGACGAGCAGTACTTC. Translation gives CASSLVSFQGDEQYF. This chain links TRBV7-2 with TRBJ2-7, with D perhaps TRBD1 (5 bases). Trimming left V 1 base short and J 5 bases short, with 15 bases between. The CDR3 is made up of 15 amino acids. The germline V gene encodes CDR1 SGHTA and CDR2 FQGNSA.

On this clonotype itself: It may be a read error: a sequence one base away is much more abundant. This chain connects TRBV30 to TRBJ2-2; 8 positions match TRBD2. V was pared by 0 bases and J by 4 bases, with 7 bases of the junction left unmatched. The CDR3 totals 16 residues. Germline loops: CDR1 GTSNPN, CDR2 SVGIG (reference sequence). For the CDR3, the DNA is TGTGCCTGGAGTGTACTCGGGAGGGCCGTCACCGGGGAGCTGTTTTTT. Its protein is CAWSVLGRAVTGELFF.

Remarks on this clonotype: One base away lies a much larger clone, so this may be a sequencing read error. The rearrangement uses TRBV20-1 and TRBJ2-7, with D perhaps being TRBD1 or TRBD2 (5 bases each). Germline CDR1 is DFQATT and CDR2 is SNEGSKA (reference sequence). This CDR3 contains 13 residues. In DNA form, the CDR3 reads TGCAGTGCTAGCCTCGAGGGGAGAGGGGAGCAGCACTTC. Its protein is CSASLEGRGEQHF.

This rearrangement joins TRBV28 to TRBJ2-7, with a possible D match to TRBD1 (6 bases). Germline V lookup: CDR1 MDHEN, CDR2 SYDVKM. V lost 6 bases and J lost 3, with 15 bases in between. The CDR3 runs 14 residues. The chain's CDR3 is CASSHAGQLYEQYF. The CDR3 DNA reads as TGTGCCAGCAGCCATGCCGGACAGCTCTACGAGCAGTACTTC.

The V call is TRBV28, the J call TRBJ1-6, with D possibly being TRBD1 (5 bases). V was pared by 5 bases and J by 1 base, with 9 bases between. Germline V lookup: CDR1 MDHEN, CDR2 SYDVKM. The CDR3 runs to 15 residues. The CDR3 DNA reads as TGTGCCAGCAGTCCAGGGAATTCCTATAATTCACCCCTCCACTTT. It is translated as CASSPGNSYNSPLHF.

Many counts were recorded for this clonotype. This chain connects TRBV12-3 or TRBV12-4 to TRBJ2-3, with D perhaps being TRBD1 or TRBD2 (5 bases each). V lost 0 bases, J lost 1 base, and 8 bases lay in between. This CDR3 has 15 residues. This chain's CDR3 is CASSLAGTGTDTQYF. The CDR3 bases are TGTGCCAGCAGTTTAGCCGGGACCGGCACAGATACGCAGTATTTT.

The chain couples TRBV3-1 to TRBJ1-5; TRBD1 is a possible D gene (5 bases). From germline, CDR1 is LGHDT and CDR2 YNNKEL (reference sequence). The CDR3 is made up of 18 amino acids. Trimming pared 0 bases from V and 1 base from J, leaving 16 bases between. CDR3 loop: CASSQDRREGRSNQPQHF. In DNA, the CDR3 is TGTGCCAGCAGCCAAGACCGCAGGGAGGGGAGAAGCAATCAGCCCCAGCATTTT.

At least ten counts were recorded for this clonotype. This chain connects TRBV28 to TRBJ1-1, with TRBD1 as a possible D gene (6 bases). The CDR3 sequence is 12 residues long. In germline, CDR1 is MDHEN, CDR2 SYDVKM. V was clipped by 9 bases and J by 8 bases, with 16 bases between them. CDR3 sequence: CASPSWDNEAFF. For the CDR3, the DNA is TGTGCCAGTCCCTCCTGGGACAACGAAGCTTTCTTT.

This clonotype has at least ten counts. CDR3 sequence reads: CPRTGNTIYF. CDR3 coding DNA: TGTCCTAGGACCGGAAACACCATATATTTT. V gene TRBV14 combines with J gene TRBJ1-3; D gene uncertain. The CDR3 spans 10 residues. Germline V gene sequence: CDR1 SGHDN, CDR2 FVKESK.

This clonotype was counted at least ten times. A junction boundary mismatches the germline segment, possibly from a read error. The chain uses TRBV7-7 and TRBJ2-1, with TRBD2 matching over 7 bases. Germline CDR1 is SSHAT and CDR2 is FNYEAQ (reference sequence). CDR3 length: 21 residues. In DNA form, the CDR3 reads TGTGCTAGCAGCTTAGCGCGGGCATTGCCATGGGCGGGAGAGGACCACAATGAGCAGTTCTTC. Protein sequence: CASSLARALPWAGEDHNEQFF.

This clonotype was seen ten or more times. The chain employs TRBV13 and TRBJ1-2; 9 positions agree with TRBD1. Germline CDR1 reads PRHDT; CDR2 reads FYEKMQ (reference sequence). The CDR3 has 15 residues. The V gene end was trimmed by 6 bases and the J gene end by 0 bases; junction bases not matched to a gene: 5. DNA for the CDR3: TGTGCCAGCAGTCTCCGGACAGGGGCTAACTATGGCTACACCTTC. Amino acids: CASSLRTGANYGYTF.

Turning to this clonotype: This clone may be a read error of a much larger clone one base away. The gene calls are TRBV7-9 and TRBJ1-1, with D tentatively TRBD1 (6 bases). Trimming cost V 5 bases and J 7 bases, with 14 bases left between them. Germline V gives CDR1 SEHNR, CDR2 FQNEAQ (reference sequence). The CDR3 runs 13 residues. CDR3 sequence (DNA): TGTGCCAGCAGCCCTAGGGGGTCCGGTGAAGCTTTCTTT. This translates into CASSPRGSGEAFF.

This clonotype came up many times. The chain joins TRBV10-3 to TRBJ1-6; D gene uncertain. The CDR3 has 13 residues. The germline V gene encodes CDR1 ENHRY and CDR2 SYGVKD. V was cut by 5 bases and J by 4 bases, with 6 bases left in between. The CDR3 loop reads CAISTEYNSPLHF. The CDR3 DNA is TGTGCCATCAGTACAGAATATAATTCACCCCTCCACTTT.